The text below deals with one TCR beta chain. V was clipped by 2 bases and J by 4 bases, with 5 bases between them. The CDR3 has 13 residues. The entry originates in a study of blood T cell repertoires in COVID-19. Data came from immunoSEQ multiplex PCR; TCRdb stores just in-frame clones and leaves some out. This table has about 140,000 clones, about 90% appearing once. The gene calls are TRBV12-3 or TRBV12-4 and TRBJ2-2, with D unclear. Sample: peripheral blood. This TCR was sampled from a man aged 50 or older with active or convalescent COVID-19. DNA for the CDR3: TGTGCCAGCAGTTTACTCAGCACCGGGGAGCTGTTTTTT. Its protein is CASSLLSTGELFF.